The 23 T cell receptor beta chains in this list originate from one sample, sequenced in a study of metastatic and nonmetastatic thyroid tumors. Not a single patient had been given any form of treatment at any point before undergoing thyroid surgery. Using MiXCR, TCRdb reanalyzed the PCR reads. This sample has approximately 7,000 clones, with approximately 31% found just once. The specimen was adjacent normal tissue. These receptors all come from a female donor with papillary thyroid cancer or a benign thyroid nodule (not recorded which). Some clones in this sample may be carry-over from other donors' samples.

This clone was counted once. The J gene is TRBJ1-2, the V gene TRBV7-8; D may be TRBD1 (5 bases). Looked up from germline, CDR1 is SGHVS and CDR2 is FQNEAQ. This CDR3 has 14 residues. Trimming removed 1 base from V and 4 bases from J, with 10 bases in between. The CDR3 DNA is TGTGCCAGCAGCTTAGGGATAGACAGCTATGGCTACACCTTC. Residues: CASSLGIDSYGYTF.

This rearrangement joins TRBV12-3 or TRBV12-4 to TRBJ1-6, with D uncertain. The CDR3 spans 14 residues. Trimming cost V 6 bases and J 10 bases, with 16 bases left between them. CDR3 coding DNA: TGTGCCAGCAGCCCCGGGAGAAACGACTCACCCCTCCACTTT. Residues: CASSPGRNDSPLHF.

This clone was observed a handful of times. The chain uses TRBV11-3 and TRBJ2-1; a weak D match, TRBD1 (6 bases). This CDR3 has 13 amino acids. Trimming cost V 5 bases and J 3 bases, with 8 bases left between them. Germline V gene lookup returns CDR1 SGHNT and CDR2 YENEEA. CDR3 loop: CASSLDSYNEQFF. As DNA, the CDR3 is TGTGCCAGCAGCCTGGACAGCTACAATGAGCAGTTCTTC.

The sample holds a few counts of this clone. The gene calls are TRBV9 and TRBJ2-1, with TRBD1 matching 10 bases. There are 17 residues in the CDR3. Trimming took 1 base from V and 0 from J; bases not matched to a gene: 4. Germline V lookup: CDR1 SGDLS, CDR2 YYNGEE. The CDR3 loop reads CASSVRGTGDSYNEQFF. In nucleotides, the CDR3 is TGTGCCAGCAGCGTACGAGGGACAGGGGACTCCTACAATGAGCAGTTCTTC.

The chain is built from TRBV11-1 and TRBJ2-5; D may match TRBD1 or TRBD2 (5 bases each). Germline-derived CDR1 and CDR2 are SGHAT and FQDESV (reference sequence). With 4 bases removed from V and 2 bases from J, the gap between germline ends came to 14 bases. The CDR3 totals 15 residues. The CDR3 bases are TGTGCCAGCAGCTGGACCGGGACCAAACAAGAGACCCAGTACTTC. It yields the protein CASSWTGTKQETQYF.

This clone ranks as medium-sized. The rearrangement links TRBV28 to TRBJ2-5, with TRBD1 matching 7 bases. V lost 6 bases to trimming and J lost 2 bases; unmatched junction nucleotides: 15. The germline V gene has CDR1 MDHEN and CDR2 SYDVKM. The CDR3 totals 17 residues. The CDR3 sequence: CASSTQQGGTGQETQYF. The CDR3 region has the DNA TGTGCCAGCAGCACACAGCAAGGGGGCACGGGACAAGAGACCCAGTACTTC.

This clone appeared a few times. This sequence joins TRBV7-2 and TRBJ2-3; D not resolved. CDR1 is SGHTA, CDR2 FQGNSA, per germline. This CDR3 is 13 amino acids long. V was trimmed by 1 base and J by 8 bases, leaving 10 bases between them. The CDR3 DNA follows: TGTGCCAGCAGCTTAGGAGTAGAGGTTACGCAGTATTTT. This gives the protein CASSLGVEVTQYF.

By share, this clone counts as medium-sized. The CDR3 here is CSAASSGTQNSPLHF. The CDR3 DNA sequence: TGCAGTGCCGCGTCCTCCGGGACCCAAAATTCACCCCTCCACTTT. The chain recombines TRBV20-1 with TRBJ1-6; maybe TRBD1 (5 bases). Germline V gives CDR1 DFQATT, CDR2 SNEGSKA (reference sequence). The CDR3 length is 15 residues. V lost 6 bases and J lost 7, with 19 bases in between.

The chain is built from TRBV11-1 and TRBJ2-3, with 9 bases lining up with TRBD2. Losses at the gene ends were 2 bases for V and 6 bases for J; bases not matched to a gene: 12. Germline CDR1 SGHAT, CDR2 FQDESV (reference sequence). The CDR3 consists of 17 residues. CDR3 residues: CASSLTPGSGSLDTQYF. CDR3 coding DNA: TGTGCCAGCAGCTTAACCCCGGGTAGCGGGAGTTTGGATACGCAGTATTTT.

In the case of this clone: Its ends do not fully match the called genes, so a read error is possible. The chain employs TRBV6-1 and TRBJ1-1, with TRBD1 matching 8 bases. The germline gives CDR1 MNHNS, CDR2 SASEGT. The CDR3 has 15 residues. In DNA form, the CDR3 reads TGTGCCAGCAGATCGTCGGGACAGGTGAACACTGAAGCTCTCTTT. The encoded protein is CASRSSGQVNTEALF.

This clone has more than one count but fewer than ten. The chain is built from TRBV12-3 or TRBV12-4 and TRBJ2-7; D possibly matches TRBD1 or TRBD2 (5 bases each). This CDR3 has 11 residues. Between the trimmed V and J ends, which lost 5 bases and 5 bases, there was a span of 7 bases. CDR3 loop: CASSGTHEQYF. The CDR3 region has the DNA TGTGCCAGCAGTGGGACGCACGAGCAGTACTTC.

CDR3 sequence reads: CASSLHTRASEETQYF. The CDR3 DNA follows: TGTGCCAGCAGTTTGCACACCCGTGCCTCCGAGGAGACCCAGTACTTC. The chain carries TRBV28 and TRBJ2-5; D not resolved. The ends were cut back, 3 bases at V and 5 bases at J, with 19 bases in the middle. Germline V lookup: CDR1 MDHEN, CDR2 SYDVKM. The CDR3 runs to 16 residues.

The chain links TRBV24-1 to TRBJ2-5; TRBD2 matches at 11 bases. The CDR3 runs to 15 residues. Germline CDR1 and CDR2: KGHDR and SFDVKD. The J segment lost 5 bases and the V segment lost 4 bases, leaving 5 bases of the junction unmatched. CDR3 DNA sequence: TGTGCCACCAGTGAGAGGACTAGCGGGCGGGAGACCCAGTACTTC. Translated: CATSERTSGRETQYF.

This chain links TRBV20-1 with TRBJ1-5, with TRBD1 identical over 9 bases. Trimming removed 1 base from V and 4 bases from J; junction bases left unmatched: 2. Germline V gene sequence: CDR1 DFQATT, CDR2 SNEGSKA (reference sequence). There are 14 residues in the CDR3. CDR3 coding DNA: TGCAGTGCTAGAGGGGACAGGGTTAATCAGCCCCAGCATTTT. Its translation is CSARGDRVNQPQHF.

Comment on this clone: One end of the junction varies from germline; a read error may be responsible. This chain joins TRBV6-5 and TRBJ2-2, with TRBD2 matching over 10 bases. Per the germline V gene, CDR1 is MNHEY and CDR2 is SVGAGI. The CDR3 is 17 amino acids. CDR3: CASIRAGLALSTGELFF. The DNA for the CDR3 is TGTGCAAGCATTAGAGCGGGACTAGCGCTGAGCACCGGGGAGCTGTTTTTT.

The chain links TRBV2 to TRBJ2-1, with 7 bases lining up with TRBD1. The CDR3 sequence is 13 residues long. CDR1 and CDR2 (germline): SNHLY, FYNNEI. V lost 10 bases, J lost 14 bases, and 17 bases stayed unmatched. The chain's CDR3 is CATKGTEGDKEFF. CDR3 DNA sequence: TGTGCCACCAAAGGGACAGAGGGGGATAAAGAGTTCTTC. Supplemented by reference TRBV2 and TRBJ2-1, the full variable domain reads EPEVTQTPSHQVTQMGQEVILRCVPISNHLYFYWYRQILGQKVEFLVSFYNNEISEKSEIFDDQFSVERPDGSNFTLKIRSTKLEDSAMYFCATKGTEGDKEFFGPGTRLTVL.

In regard to this clone: The germline gene is not matched at one end of the junction; a read error may be the cause. The rearrangement links TRBV7-3 to TRBJ2-5; no clear D. This CDR3 is 8 amino acids long. Germline lookup yields CDR1 SGHTA and CDR2 FQGTGA. This CDR3 is CASSTRAF. DNA of the CDR3: TGTGCCAGCAGCACCCGAGCCTTC.

The V and J genes are TRBV25-1 and TRBJ2-7, with D unclear. The CDR3 has 13 amino acids. Trimming shortened V by 6 bases and J by 5 bases, and 14 bases separated the two germline ends. Germline V gene sequence: CDR1 MGHDK, CDR2 SYGVNS. CDR3 residues: CASRVDRWDEQYF. DNA of the CDR3: TGTGCCAGCAGAGTGGACCGATGGGACGAGCAGTACTTC.

The chain carries TRBV6-1 and TRBJ1-3; a weak D match, TRBD1 (6 bases). Trimming cost V 7 bases and J 4 bases, with 17 bases left between them. The CDR3 has 15 residues. Germline CDR1 MNHNS, CDR2 SASEGT. In nucleotides, the CDR3 is TGTGCCAGCATCATATCCAGGGGTTCGGGAAACACCATATATTTT. Residues: CASIISRGSGNTIYF.

In this sample, this clone turned up a few times. The chain employs TRBV6-1 and TRBJ2-1; D possibly corresponds to TRBD1 (5 bases). Deletions cut 2 bases from V and 4 bases from J, with 12 bases between. The CDR3 sequence is 15 residues long. Germline CDR1 reads MNHNS; CDR2 reads SASEGT. The CDR3 coding sequence is TGTGCCAGCAGTGAACTGGGGCAGGGATACAATGAGCAGTTCTTC. Translated: CASSELGQGYNEQFF.

A few counts support this clone. V gene TRBV27 combines with J gene TRBJ2-2, with 10 bases matching TRBD2. J was trimmed by 0 bases and V by 4 bases; bases with no gene match: 8. From germline, CDR1 is MNHEY and CDR2 SMNVEV (reference sequence). CDR3 length: 18 residues. The CDR3 is CASSSWTSGPANTGELFF. The CDR3 DNA sequence: TGTGCCAGCAGTTCCTGGACTAGCGGTCCCGCGAACACCGGGGAGCTGTTTTTT.

This clone was counted only a few times. The chain is built from TRBV5-4 and TRBJ2-5; possibly TRBD1 for D (7 bases). The CDR3 sequence is 15 residues long. Trimming left V 1 base short and J 4 bases short, with 14 bases between. Germline V gives CDR1 SGHNT, CDR2 YYREEE (reference sequence). In DNA form, the CDR3 reads TGTGCCAGCAGCTTGTGGCAGGGGGGATCAGAGACCCAGTACTTC. It yields the protein CASSLWQGGSETQYF.

This clone appeared many times. Other DNA variants within this sample encode the same CDR3. The chain is built from TRBV20-1 and TRBJ2-6, with TRBD2 as a possible D gene (6 bases). CDR1 is DFQATT and CDR2 is SNEGSKA in the germline V gene (reference sequence). V lost 8 bases, J lost 5 bases, and 16 bases lay in between. The CDR3 runs to 14 residues. CDR3 nucleotide sequence: TGCAGTTTAGGCGGGGCGGGGTGGGCCAACGTCCTGACTTTC. Translated: CSLGGAGWANVLTF.